The rows below give T cell receptor delta chains drawn from one sample of a study of gammadelta T cells in human blood. TCRdb reprocessed the RT-PCR reads through CATT. The sample contains fewer than 1,500 delta-chain clones, less than 30% of which appear only once. Source material: non-Vgamma9Vdelta2 gamma-delta T cells from fetal blood. These receptors came from a human fetus. Both conserved end residues are part of each CDR3. A D gene is named only where the DNA matches it firmly. A clone size is listed for some rows: how often the clone was seen (once, few, many), or a class if it is expanded.

clone_size: few
j_call: TRDJ1
v_call: TRDV1
d_call: TRDD3
cdr3_nt: TGTGCTCTTGGGGTTCTTCTATGGACTGGGGGACCCCGGTACACCGATAAACTCATCTTT
cdr3_aa: CALGVLLWTGGPRYTDKLIF

clone_size: large
j_call: TRDJ1
v_call: TRDV3
d_call: TRDD3
cdr3_nt: TGTGCCTTCCCACTGGGGGATATGGATAAACTCATCTTT
cdr3_aa: CAFPLGDMDKLIF

clone_size: medium-sized
j_call: TRDJ3
v_call: TRDV1
d_call: NA
cdr3_nt: TGTGCTCTTGGGGAAACCTTCCTACTGGGGGGCGCCTCCTGGGACACCCGACAGATGTTTTTC
cdr3_aa: CALGETFLLGGASWDTRQMFF

clone_size: large
j_call: TRDJ2
v_call: TRDV3
d_call: NA
cdr3_nt: TGTGCCTCCACGGATAGCGATACGGGTTTGACAGCACAACTCTTCTTT
cdr3_aa: CASTDSDTGLTAQLFF

clone_size: medium-sized
j_call: TRDJ1
v_call: TRDV2
d_call: TRDD3
cdr3_nt: TGTGCCTACCTTTTTACTGGGGGCCCGGCTTACACCGATAAACTCATCTTT
cdr3_aa: CAYLFTGGPAYTDKLIF

clone_size: large
j_call: TRDJ3
v_call: TRDV2
d_call: NA
cdr3_nt: TGTGCCTGTGAAACGGGCGGCTCCTGGGACACCCGACAGATGTTTTTC
cdr3_aa: CACETGGSWDTRQMFF

clone_size: NA
j_call: TRDJ2
v_call: TRDV1
d_call: TRDD3
cdr3_nt: TGTGCTCTTGGTGAATACCCTTCCTCGAACTGGGGGAGCCTAGCTTTCACAGCACAACTCTTCTTT
cdr3_aa: CALGEYPSSNWGSLAFTAQLFF

clone_size: NA
j_call: TRDJ3
v_call: TRDV1
d_call: TRDD3
cdr3_nt: TGTGCTCTTGGGGACCTTTCCCAATACTGGGGATCGCCGGAGGACACCCGACAGATGTTTTTC
cdr3_aa: CALGDLSQYWGSPEDTRQMFF

clone_size: medium-sized
j_call: TRDJ3
v_call: TRDV1
d_call: NA
cdr3_nt: TGTGCTCTTGGGGAACTGTCCGGTATCCCCTGGGACACCCGACAGATGTTTTTC
cdr3_aa: CALGELSGIPWDTRQMFF

clone_size: medium-sized
j_call: TRDJ1
v_call: TRAV29/DV5
d_call: TRDD3
cdr3_nt: TGTGCAGCAAGCGTCCGACTACTGGGGGATTGGTACACCGATAAACTCATCTTT
cdr3_aa: CAASVRLLGDWYTDKLIF

clone_size: large
j_call: TRDJ1
v_call: TRDV1
d_call: TRDD3
cdr3_nt: TGTGCTCTTGGGGAACTCCCGTACTGGGGGATACGCACTTACACCGATAAACTCATCTTT
cdr3_aa: CALGELPYWGIRTYTDKLIF

clone_size: NA
j_call: TRDJ3
v_call: TRDV1
d_call: NA
cdr3_nt: TGTGCTCTTGGGGAAAACGTACGTCCTACGGGCTGGGGCTTCAGCTCCTGGGACACCCGACAGATGTTTTTC
cdr3_aa: CALGENVRPTGWGFSSWDTRQMFF

clone_size: medium-sized
j_call: TRDJ2
v_call: TRDV1
d_call: TRDD3
cdr3_nt: TGTGCTCTTGGGGAAATCCCCTTTCTGGGGGATAAAGCACAACTCTTCTTT
cdr3_aa: CALGEIPFLGDKAQLFF

clone_size: once
j_call: TRDJ1
v_call: TRDV1
d_call: NA
cdr3_nt: TGTGCTCTTGGGGAATTAAGTAGTCGGAAAGTGCTGATCTTT
cdr3_aa: CALGELSSRKVLIF

clone_size: large
j_call: TRDJ3
v_call: TRDV2
d_call: TRDD3
cdr3_nt: TGTGCCTGTGACACCCGATACTGGGGATACCGCTCCTGGGACACCCGACAGATGTTTTTC
cdr3_aa: CACDTRYWGYRSWDTRQMFF

clone_size: large
j_call: TRDJ2
v_call: TRDV1
d_call: TRDD3
cdr3_nt: TGTGCTCTTGGGGAACGGGTACCGGGGGGGATACGCTCGACAGCACAACTCTTCTTT
cdr3_aa: CALGERVPGGIRSTAQLFF

clone_size: large
j_call: TRDJ1
v_call: TRDV1
d_call: NA
cdr3_nt: TGTGCTCTTGGGGAATCAGAAAGAGGGTACACCTTCTACACCGATAAACTCATCTTT
cdr3_aa: CALGESERGYTFYTDKLIF

clone_size: large
j_call: TRDJ1
v_call: TRDV1
d_call: TRDD3
cdr3_nt: TGTGCTCTTGGGGAAAAATTCCTACTTGGGCTGGGGGATACGGACGATAAACTCATCTTT
cdr3_aa: CALGEKFLLGLGDTDDKLIF

clone_size: NA
j_call: TRDJ3
v_call: TRDV2
d_call: NA
cdr3_nt: TGTGCCTACTACTGGTGGACCAGCTCCTGGGACACCCGACAGATGTTCTTC
cdr3_aa: CAYYWWTSSWDTRQMFF

clone_size: few
j_call: TRDJ1
v_call: TRDV1
d_call: TRDD3
cdr3_nt: TGTGCTCTTGGGGAACTCCCTACTGGGGCCGATAAACTCATCTTT
cdr3_aa: CALGELPTGADKLIF

clone_size: large
j_call: TRDJ2
v_call: TRAV29/DV5
d_call: TRDD3
cdr3_nt: TGTGCAGCAAGCGCTAGGTGGGGGATGACAGCACAACTCTTCTTT
cdr3_aa: CAASARWGMTAQLFF

clone_size: large
j_call: TRDJ1
v_call: TRDV3
d_call: NA
cdr3_nt: TGTGCCCTTTCATCCTCGTCCACCGATAAACTCATCTTT
cdr3_aa: CALSSSSTDKLIF

clone_size: large
j_call: TRDJ1
v_call: TRDV1
d_call: TRDD3
cdr3_nt: TGTGCTCTTGGGGGCCCTTCCTACTGGGGGATACACCCTTACACCGATAAACTCATCTTT
cdr3_aa: CALGGPSYWGIHPYTDKLIF

clone_size: NA
j_call: TRDJ1
v_call: TRDV1
d_call: TRDD3
cdr3_nt: TGTGCTCTTGGGGGACCAGCCCTTCCGACTGGGGGAAGAAACACCGATAAACTCATCTTT
cdr3_aa: CALGGPALPTGGRNTDKLIF

clone_size: large
j_call: TRDJ2
v_call: TRDV1
d_call: TRDD3
cdr3_nt: TGTGCTCTTGGGGAACGGGCTTCCCCCAACTGGGGGATAATGGGAACAGCACAACTCTTCTTT
cdr3_aa: CALGERASPNWGIMGTAQLFF

clone_size: NA
j_call: TRDJ1
v_call: TRDV3
d_call: TRDD3
cdr3_nt: TGTGCCTTTTGTTGGGGGATACGCGATAAACTCATCTTT
cdr3_aa: CAFCWGIRDKLIF

clone_size: medium-sized
j_call: TRDJ2
v_call: TRAV29/DV5
d_call: TRDD3
cdr3_nt: TGTGCAGCAAGCGCTCTCCCCGTGGGGGATACAGCACAACTCTTCTTT
cdr3_aa: CAASALPVGDTAQLFF

clone_size: large
j_call: TRDJ2
v_call: TRDV1
d_call: NA
cdr3_nt: TGTGCTCTTGGGGATCTAAATCCTACGTGTTGGGGGCTCCGTTTGACAGCACAACTCTTCTTT
cdr3_aa: CALGDLNPTCWGLRLTAQLFF

clone_size: large
j_call: TRDJ1
v_call: TRDV3
d_call: TRDD3
cdr3_nt: TGTGCCTTTGGAGGACTGGGGGAGACGAAGTACACCGATAAACTCATCTTT
cdr3_aa: CAFGGLGETKYTDKLIF

clone_size: large
j_call: TRDJ1
v_call: TRDV3
d_call: TRDD3
cdr3_nt: TGTGCCTTTATCGGGGGATACTACGGGTACACCGATAAACTCATCTTT
cdr3_aa: CAFIGGYYGYTDKLIF

clone_size: medium-sized
j_call: TRDJ1
v_call: TRDV1
d_call: TRDD3
cdr3_nt: TGTGCTCTTGGGGATCTCGCCTTCCTGGGGGGATACGTCCCTGAGACCGATAAACTCATCTTT
cdr3_aa: CALGDLAFLGGYVPETDKLIF

clone_size: large
j_call: TRDJ1
v_call: TRDV1
d_call: NA
cdr3_nt: TGTGCTCTTGGGGACCCCTTCCTACAGTGGGGGATAAGTGCCGATAAACTCATCTTT
cdr3_aa: CALGDPFLQWGISADKLIF

clone_size: medium-sized
j_call: TRDJ1
v_call: TRDV1
d_call: TRDD3
cdr3_nt: TGTGCTCTTGGCCCCCTTCTTAAGGCCTTCCACTGGGGGATACGAGTGGGAGCCGATAAACTCATCTTT
cdr3_aa: CALGPLLKAFHWGIRVGADKLIF

clone_size: large
j_call: TRDJ1
v_call: TRDV1
d_call: NA
cdr3_nt: TGTGCTCTTGGGGTCACCTTCCGTGTGGATAAACTCATCTTT
cdr3_aa: CALGVTFRVDKLIF

clone_size: NA
j_call: TRDJ1
v_call: TRDV1
d_call: TRDD2
cdr3_nt: TGTGCTCTTGGTAGTGGCCTTCCTACGTTTGGTGGGGGAAGGAATGGGTATACCGATAAACTCATCTTT
cdr3_aa: CALGSGLPTFGGGRNGYTDKLIF

clone_size: few
j_call: TRDJ3
v_call: TRDV1
d_call: TRDD3
cdr3_nt: TGTGCTCTTGGGATCGGACTACTGGGGGATACCTGGGACACCCGAAAGATGTTTTTC
cdr3_aa: CALGIGLLGDTWDTRKMFF

clone_size: NA
j_call: TRDJ3
v_call: TRDV2
d_call: TRDD3
cdr3_nt: TGTGCCTGTGCCGCCCCTACTGGGGGATACGCTGGGCAAGGATCCTGGGACACCCGACAGATGTTTTTC
cdr3_aa: CACAAPTGGYAGQGSWDTRQMFF

clone_size: NA
j_call: TRDJ3
v_call: TRDV1
d_call: TRDD2
cdr3_nt: TGTGCTCTTGGTAGTGGCCTTCCTACGAACCGGGGGCCCTCCTGGGACACCCGACAGATGTTTTTC
cdr3_aa: CALGSGLPTNRGPSWDTRQMFF

clone_size: large
j_call: TRDJ3
v_call: TRDV3
d_call: TRDD3
cdr3_nt: TGTGCCTTTAGCTACCGGGGGATACGGGACACCCGACAGATGTTTTTC
cdr3_aa: CAFSYRGIRDTRQMFF

clone_size: large
j_call: TRDJ2
v_call: TRDV1
d_call: NA
cdr3_nt: TGTGCTCTTGGGCCCCCCCCGACAGCACAACTCTTCTTT
cdr3_aa: CALGPPPTAQLFF

clone_size: medium-sized
j_call: TRDJ1
v_call: TRDV1
d_call: TRDD3
cdr3_nt: TGTGCTCTTGGGGAACTTCTCGCCCGTTACTGGGGGGTCTCTCACGACGATAAACTCATCTTT
cdr3_aa: CALGELLARYWGVSHDDKLIF

clone_size: medium-sized
j_call: TRDJ2
v_call: TRDV1
d_call: TRDD3
cdr3_nt: TGTGCTCTTGGGGGGATATACTGGGGGATACCTTTGACAGCACAACTCTTCTTT
cdr3_aa: CALGGIYWGIPLTAQLFF

clone_size: medium-sized
j_call: TRDJ1
v_call: TRDV1
d_call: NA
cdr3_nt: TGTGCTCTTGGGGATCCTTCTCCCGCGTACTTTAAGAGGCGGGGAACCGATAAACTCATCTTT
cdr3_aa: CALGDPSPAYFKRRGTDKLIF